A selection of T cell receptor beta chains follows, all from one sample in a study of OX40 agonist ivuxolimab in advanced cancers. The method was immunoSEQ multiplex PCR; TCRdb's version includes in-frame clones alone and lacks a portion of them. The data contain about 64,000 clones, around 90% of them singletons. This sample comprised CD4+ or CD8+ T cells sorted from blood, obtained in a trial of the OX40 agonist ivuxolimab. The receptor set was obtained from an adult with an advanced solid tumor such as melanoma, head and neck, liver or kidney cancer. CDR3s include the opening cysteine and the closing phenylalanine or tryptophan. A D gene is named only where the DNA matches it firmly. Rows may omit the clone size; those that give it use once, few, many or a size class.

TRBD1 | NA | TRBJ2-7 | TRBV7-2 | CASSLVAGGGYEQYF | TGTGCCAGCAGCTTAGTGGCAGGGGGCGGCTACGAGCAGTACTTC
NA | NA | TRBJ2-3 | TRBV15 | CATSRGRDPRNTQYF | TGTGCCACCAGCAGGGGGCGGGATCCAAGGAATACGCAGTATTTT
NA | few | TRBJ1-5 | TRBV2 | CASRYRATNQPQHF | TGTGCCAGCAGGTACCGGGCTACTAATCAGCCCCAGCATTTT
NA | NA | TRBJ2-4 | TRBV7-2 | CASSLEMNIQYF | TGTGCCAGCAGCTTAGAGATGAACATTCAGTACTTC
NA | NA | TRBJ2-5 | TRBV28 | CASSSRETQYF | TGTGCCAGCAGTTCTCGGGAGACCCAGTACTTC
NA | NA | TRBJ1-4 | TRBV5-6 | CATSLLSAGREKLFF | TGTGCCACAAGTTTGTTGTCGGCAGGTCGGGAAAAACTGTTTTTT
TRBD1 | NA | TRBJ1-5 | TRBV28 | CASSLTRRTGGQPQHF | TGTGCCAGCAGTTTAACCCGCAGGACAGGGGGTCAGCCCCAGCATTTT
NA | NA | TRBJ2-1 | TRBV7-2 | CASSPTWMPYNEQFF | TGTGCCAGCAGCCCCACTTGGATGCCTTACAATGAGCAGTTCTTC
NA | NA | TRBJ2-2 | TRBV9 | CASSQGLYPGELFF | TGTGCCAGCAGCCAGGGACTTTACCCCGGGGAGCTGTTTTTT
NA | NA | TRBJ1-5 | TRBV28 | CASSLLRGRSQHF | TGTGCCAGCAGTTTACTCCGGGGTCGGTCCCAGCATTTT
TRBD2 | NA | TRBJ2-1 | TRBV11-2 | CASSLPGTSGHNEQFF | TGTGCCAGCAGCCTCCCCGGGACTAGCGGGCACAATGAGCAGTTCTTC
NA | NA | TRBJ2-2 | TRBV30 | CAWMGRPEGGLFF | TGTGCCTGGATGGGGCGCCCAGAGGGGGGGCTGTTTTTT
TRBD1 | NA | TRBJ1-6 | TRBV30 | CAGRGQLNSPLHF | TGTGCCGGGCGGGGACAGCTGAATTCACCCCTCCACTTT
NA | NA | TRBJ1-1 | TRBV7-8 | CASRRGEGLEAFF | TGTGCCAGCCGGCGGGGAGAGGGGCTTGAAGCTTTCTTT
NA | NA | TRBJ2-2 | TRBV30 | CAWTSQATNTGELFF | TGTGCCTGGACCTCGCAGGCGACTAACACCGGGGAGCTGTTTTTT
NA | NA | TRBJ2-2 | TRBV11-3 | CASSSPGELFF | TGTGCCAGCAGCTCCCCCGGGGAGCTGTTTTTT
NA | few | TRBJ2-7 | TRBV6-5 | CASRPRDRYEQYF | TGTGCCAGCAGGCCCCGGGACCGCTACGAGCAGTACTTC
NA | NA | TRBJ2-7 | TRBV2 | CASSATSGNEQYF | TGTGCCAGCAGCGCAACATCAGGGAACGAGCAGTACTTC
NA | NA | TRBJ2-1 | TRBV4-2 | CASSQDQGYAVEQFF | TGTGCCAGCAGCCAAGATCAGGGTTATGCGGTTGAGCAGTTCTTC
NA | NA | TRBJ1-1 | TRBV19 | CASRYGTLNTEAFF | TGTGCCAGTAGGTACGGGACTTTGAACACTGAAGCTTTCTTT
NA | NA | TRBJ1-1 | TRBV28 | CASSFNTEAFF | TGTGCCAGCAGTTTTAACACTGAAGCTTTCTTT
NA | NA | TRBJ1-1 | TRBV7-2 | CASRPVRDQGEAFF | TGTGCCAGCAGGCCGGTGCGAGATCAAGGTGAAGCTTTCTTT
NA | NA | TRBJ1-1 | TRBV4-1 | CASSQDRWQNTEAFF | TGCGCCAGCAGCCAAGATCGGTGGCAGAACACTGAAGCTTTCTTT
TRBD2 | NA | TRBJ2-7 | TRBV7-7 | CASSLGRDEGYEQYF | TGTGCTAGCAGCTTAGGGAGGGATGAAGGGTACGAGCAGTACTTC
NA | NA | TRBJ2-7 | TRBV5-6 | CASSSFPGDYEQYF | TGTGCCAGCAGCTCCTTCCCGGGGGACTACGAGCAGTACTTC
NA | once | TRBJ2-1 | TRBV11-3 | CASSSIHNEQFF | TGTGCCAGCAGTTCGATCCACAATGAGCAGTTCTTC
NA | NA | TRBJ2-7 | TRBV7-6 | CASSWGGPRSEQYF | TGTGCCAGCAGCTGGGGAGGACCCCGCTCCGAGCAGTACTTC
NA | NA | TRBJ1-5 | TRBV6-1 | CASSPSRGEGQPQHF | TGTGCCAGCAGCCCAAGCAGAGGGGAGGGTCAGCCCCAGCATTTT
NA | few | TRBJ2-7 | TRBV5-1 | CASSLEGPYEQYF | TGCGCCAGCAGCTTGGAAGGGCCCTACGAGCAGTACTTC
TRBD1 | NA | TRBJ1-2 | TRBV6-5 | CATWDRTNYGYTF | TGTGCCACCTGGGACAGGACGAACTATGGCTACACCTTC
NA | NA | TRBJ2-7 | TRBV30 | CAWSERGNQYF | TGTGCCTGGAGTGAGAGGGGGAATCAGTACTTC
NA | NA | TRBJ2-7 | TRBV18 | CASSPPPGSYEQYF | TGTGCCAGCTCACCACCCCCAGGCTCCTACGAGCAGTACTTC
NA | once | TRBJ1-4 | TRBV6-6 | CASRTDEKLFF | TGTGCCAGTCGGACAGATGAAAAACTGTTTTTT
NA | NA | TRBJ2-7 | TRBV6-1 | CASSDRGEQYF | TGTGCCAGCAGCGATAGGGGCGAGCAGTACTTC
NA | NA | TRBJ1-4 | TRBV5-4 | CASSYGAEKLFF | TGTGCCAGCAGCTACGGTGCTGAAAAACTGTTTTTT
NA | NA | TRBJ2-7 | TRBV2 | CASIRNYEQYF | TGTGCCAGCATCAGAAACTACGAGCAGTACTTC
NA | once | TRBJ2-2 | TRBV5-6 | CASSSRNTGELFF | TGTGCCAGCAGCTCGAGAAACACCGGGGAGCTGTTTTTT
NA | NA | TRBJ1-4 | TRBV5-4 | CASSLQSTNEKLFF | TGTGCCAGCAGCTTACAGTCAACTAATGAAAAACTGTTTTTT
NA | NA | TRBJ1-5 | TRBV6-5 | CASSYGYQPQHF | TGTGCCAGCAGTTACGGTTATCAGCCCCAGCATTTT
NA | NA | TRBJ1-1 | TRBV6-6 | CASSLETPPFEAFF | TGTGCCAGCAGTCTAGAAACACCTCCGTTCGAAGCTTTCTTT
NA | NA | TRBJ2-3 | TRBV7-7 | CASSLALADTQYF | TGTGCTAGCAGCTTAGCATTAGCGGATACGCAGTATTTT
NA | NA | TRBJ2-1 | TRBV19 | CASSPSGATAYNEQFF | TGTGCCAGCAGCCCTTCGGGAGCGACCGCCTACAATGAGCAGTTCTTC
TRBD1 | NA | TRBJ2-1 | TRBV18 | CASSPRTGGSNEQFF | TGTGCCAGCTCACCCCGGACAGGGGGGTCCAATGAGCAGTTCTTC
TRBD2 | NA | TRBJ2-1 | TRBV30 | CAWRKTSGSYNEQFF | TGTGCCTGGAGAAAGACTAGCGGGAGCTACAATGAGCAGTTCTTC
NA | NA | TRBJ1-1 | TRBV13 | CASSLDRTTEAFF | TGTGCCAGCAGCTTAGACAGGACCACTGAAGCTTTCTTT
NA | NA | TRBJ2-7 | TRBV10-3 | CAISDLRTATYEQYF | TGTGCCATCAGTGATCTTAGGACAGCCACCTACGAGCAGTACTTC
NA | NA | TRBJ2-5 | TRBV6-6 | CASSYSASLVVETQYF | TGTGCCAGCAGTTACTCGGCCAGCCTCGTCGTGGAGACCCAGTACTTC
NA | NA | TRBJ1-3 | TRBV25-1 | CASSDNSGNTIYF | TGTGCCAGCAGTGACAACTCTGGAAACACCATATATTTT
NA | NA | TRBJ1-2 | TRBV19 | CASRSGTEANYGYTF | TGTGCCAGTAGGTCAGGGACGGAAGCTAACTATGGCTACACCTTC
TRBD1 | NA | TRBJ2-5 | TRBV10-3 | CATRDRGIETQYF | TGTGCCACCCGGGACAGGGGTATAGAGACCCAGTACTTC
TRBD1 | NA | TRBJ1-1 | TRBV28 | CASSLLTGTIFNTEAFF | TGTGCCAGCAGTTTACTGACAGGGACAATTTTTAACACTGAAGCTTTCTTT
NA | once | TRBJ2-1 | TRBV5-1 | CASRSSIAYNEQFF | TGCGCCAGCAGGTCTTCGATAGCCTACAATGAGCAGTTCTTC
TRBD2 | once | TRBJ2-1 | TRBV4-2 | CASSQVAGHPYNEQFF | TGTGCCAGCAGCCAAGTAGCGGGACACCCTTACAATGAGCAGTTCTTC
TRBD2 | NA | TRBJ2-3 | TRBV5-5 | CASSSGGRGVTDTQYF | TGTGCCAGCAGCTCTGGCGGGAGGGGAGTCACAGATACGCAGTATTTT
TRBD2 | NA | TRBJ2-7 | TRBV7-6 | CASSLAGGYEQYF | TGTGCCAGCAGCTTAGCGGGGGGGTACGAGCAGTACTTC
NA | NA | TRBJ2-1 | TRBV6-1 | CASIDGGTYNEQFF | TGTGCCAGCATCGACGGCGGGACCTACAATGAGCAGTTCTTC
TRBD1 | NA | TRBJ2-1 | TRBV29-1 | CSVVGPDRVEEQFF | TGCAGCGTTGTAGGGCCGGACAGGGTTGAAGAGCAGTTCTTC
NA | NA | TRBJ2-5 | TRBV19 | CASSIDWQETQYF | TGTGCCAGTAGTATCGATTGGCAAGAGACCCAGTACTTC
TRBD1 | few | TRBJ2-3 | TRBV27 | CASSMSGGTATDTQYF | TGTGCCAGCAGTATGTCAGGGGGAACGGCCACAGATACGCAGTATTTT